This TCR beta chain is from a study of T cell responses to AZD1222 COVID-19 vaccine. General study points: It should be noted that donors were predominantly white British and more often female, and clonal diversity was possibly underestimated. Following two doses of AZD1222, Spike-specific TCR breadth and depth rose.

Note on this clone: Its specificity is not known.

Sequencing used immunoSEQ multiplex PCR; TCRdb keeps in-frame clones, though not all of them. The data contain around 50,000 clones, under 90% of them seen just once; the ten biggest clones take up 9.5% to 13%. This sequence originates from an adult in good health. The sample here was peripheral blood, taken on day 0 of AZD1222 vaccination.

The CDR3 DNA is TGCAGTGCTAGTGCTCTTAATGAAAAACTGTTTTTT. The encoded protein is CSASALNEKLFF. The rearrangement uses TRBV20-1 and TRBJ1-4; D gene uncertain. CDR3 length: 12 amino acids. CDR1 and CDR2 (germline): DFQATT, SNEGSKA (reference sequence). V dropped 3 bases and J dropped 4 bases, with 6 bases sitting between them.